This is a list of T cell receptor beta chains from one sample in a study of CD8+ T cells in alopecia areata. The protocol was immunoSEQ multiplex PCR, while the TCRdb copy is restricted to in-frame clones and leaves out a portion. The sample shows fewer than 110,000 clones, roughly 53% of them seen only once. Specimen: CD4+ T cells sorted from blood. Receptor source: a human donor in good health. CDR3s include the opening cysteine and the closing phenylalanine or tryptophan. The order of the fields is CDR3 protein, CDR3 DNA, clone size, D gene, V gene, J gene. D genes are given only for firm matches. Expanded clones get a size class; other rows say once, few or many, or leave the size out.

CDR3 protein: CAWSVRTGPNYGYTF
CDR3 DNA: TGTGCCTGGAGTGTAAGGACAGGCCCTAACTATGGCTACACCTTC
clone size: few
D gene: TRBD1
V gene: TRBV30
J gene: TRBJ1-2

CDR3 protein: CASSSTTGANYGYTF
CDR3 DNA: TGTGCCAGCAGCTCGACGACAGGGGCCAACTATGGCTACACCTTC
clone size: -
D gene: TRBD1
V gene: TRBV9
J gene: TRBJ1-2

CDR3 protein: CATSRGGGNYEQYF
CDR3 DNA: TGTGCCACCAGCAGAGGTGGAGGGAACTACGAGCAGTACTTC
clone size: -
D gene: -
V gene: TRBV15
J gene: TRBJ2-7

CDR3 protein: CASSPQEIPQEMEQFF
CDR3 DNA: TGTGCCAGCAGTCCTCAGGAGATCCCGCAGGAGATGGAGCAGTTCTTC
clone size: -
D gene: -
V gene: TRBV25-1
J gene: TRBJ2-1

CDR3 protein: CASSLGSRNQPQHF
CDR3 DNA: TGTGCCAGCAGCCTCGGGTCCCGCAATCAGCCCCAGCATTTT
clone size: -
D gene: -
V gene: TRBV13
J gene: TRBJ1-5

CDR3 protein: CAWSEGLKTQYF
CDR3 DNA: TGTGCCTGGAGTGAAGGGTTGAAGACCCAGTACTTC
clone size: -
D gene: -
V gene: TRBV30
J gene: TRBJ2-5

CDR3 protein: CASSLRTGRNEKLFF
CDR3 DNA: TGTGCCAGCAGCCTACGGACAGGGAGGAATGAAAAACTGTTTTTT
clone size: -
D gene: TRBD1
V gene: TRBV9
J gene: TRBJ1-4

CDR3 protein: CASSVEGYSPLHF
CDR3 DNA: TGTGCCAGCAGCGTAGAGGGTTATTCACCCCTCCACTTT
clone size: few
D gene: -
V gene: TRBV9
J gene: TRBJ1-6

CDR3 protein: CASSKGRVSTYEQYF
CDR3 DNA: TGTGCCAGCAGCAAAGGGAGGGTTAGTACGTACGAGCAGTACTTC
clone size: -
D gene: -
V gene: TRBV21-1
J gene: TRBJ2-7

CDR3 protein: CASSRQGNYGYTF
CDR3 DNA: TGCGCCAGCAGTCGACAGGGGAACTATGGCTACACCTTC
clone size: -
D gene: TRBD1
V gene: TRBV5-1
J gene: TRBJ1-2

CDR3 protein: CASSHQTRLRVGGNTIYF
CDR3 DNA: TGCGCCAGCAGCCACCAGACCAGACTCCGGGTGGGGGGAAACACCATATATTTT
clone size: few
D gene: -
V gene: TRBV4-1
J gene: TRBJ1-3

CDR3 protein: CSVGDEAYTF
CDR3 DNA: TGCAGCGTGGGGGATGAGGCCTACACCTTC
clone size: few
D gene: -
V gene: TRBV29-1
J gene: TRBJ1-2

CDR3 protein: CSVTRTGNTGELFF
CDR3 DNA: TGCAGCGTGACCCGGACAGGGAACACCGGGGAGCTGTTTTTT
clone size: -
D gene: TRBD1
V gene: TRBV29-1
J gene: TRBJ2-2

CDR3 protein: CASSLGLAETQYF
CDR3 DNA: TGTGCCAGCAGCTTAGGACTAGCAGAGACCCAGTACTTC
clone size: once
D gene: TRBD2
V gene: TRBV7-2
J gene: TRBJ2-5

CDR3 protein: CSVSSHSGANVLTF
CDR3 DNA: TGCAGCGTCTCCTCACACTCTGGGGCCAACGTCCTGACTTTC
clone size: -
D gene: -
V gene: TRBV29-1
J gene: TRBJ2-6

CDR3 protein: CASSLDGGVGSNQPQHF
CDR3 DNA: TGTGCCAGCAGCTTGGACGGGGGCGTAGGGAGCAATCAGCCCCAGCATTTT
clone size: few
D gene: -
V gene: TRBV5-4
J gene: TRBJ1-5

CDR3 protein: CASSQDEWGTEAFF
CDR3 DNA: TGCGCCAGCAGCCAAGATGAATGGGGCACTGAAGCTTTCTTT
clone size: once
D gene: -
V gene: TRBV4-3
J gene: TRBJ1-1

CDR3 protein: CASRLEGEGTGELFF
CDR3 DNA: TGCGCCAGCAGACTGGAGGGCGAGGGGACCGGGGAGCTGTTTTTT
clone size: -
D gene: -
V gene: TRBV5-1
J gene: TRBJ2-2

CDR3 protein: CASKRAGSNTEAFF
CDR3 DNA: TGTGCCAGTAAGAGGGCAGGATCGAACACTGAAGCTTTCTTT
clone size: -
D gene: -
V gene: TRBV19
J gene: TRBJ1-1

CDR3 protein: CSVDLRAGGDTQYF
CDR3 DNA: TGCAGCGTTGATCTTAGGGCGGGTGGAGATACGCAGTATTTT
clone size: -
D gene: -
V gene: TRBV29-1
J gene: TRBJ2-3

CDR3 protein: CASNGRRSTDTQYF
CDR3 DNA: TGTGCCAGCAATGGGCGGAGATCCACAGATACGCAGTATTTT
clone size: -
D gene: -
V gene: TRBV27
J gene: TRBJ2-3

CDR3 protein: CASGYESTDTQYF
CDR3 DNA: TGTGCCAGCGGCTACGAAAGCACAGATACGCAGTATTTT
clone size: -
D gene: -
V gene: TRBV7-9
J gene: TRBJ2-3

CDR3 protein: CASSDSDTPAGIQYF
CDR3 DNA: TGTGCCAGCAGTGATTCGGACACTCCAGCGGGCATTCAGTACTTC
clone size: few
D gene: -
V gene: TRBV25-1
J gene: TRBJ2-4

CDR3 protein: CASKGGGHGETQYF
CDR3 DNA: TGTGCCAGCAAAGGAGGGGGGCACGGAGAGACCCAGTACTTC
clone size: few
D gene: -
V gene: TRBV2
J gene: TRBJ2-5

CDR3 protein: CASSFSSTQYF
CDR3 DNA: TGCGCCAGCAGCTTCTCTAGCACCCAGTACTTC
clone size: -
D gene: -
V gene: TRBV5-1
J gene: TRBJ2-5

CDR3 protein: CASSHRDRGGADTQYF
CDR3 DNA: TGCGCCAGCAGTCATCGGGACAGGGGAGGCGCAGATACGCAGTATTTT
clone size: -
D gene: TRBD1
V gene: TRBV23-1
J gene: TRBJ2-3

CDR3 protein: CSVSATSAYNEQFF
CDR3 DNA: TGCAGCGTCTCCGCGACTAGCGCCTACAATGAGCAGTTCTTC
clone size: -
D gene: TRBD2
V gene: TRBV29-1
J gene: TRBJ2-1

CDR3 protein: CASTPGQGVAANEKLFF
CDR3 DNA: TGCGCCAGCACCCCAGGTCAAGGGGTTGCTGCTAATGAAAAACTGTTTTTT
clone size: -
D gene: -
V gene: TRBV5-1
J gene: TRBJ1-4

CDR3 protein: CASSLGVEEQYF
CDR3 DNA: TGTGCCAGCAGCTTGGGGGTTGAGGAGCAGTACTTC
clone size: few
D gene: -
V gene: TRBV5-5
J gene: TRBJ2-7

CDR3 protein: CASSWVGQETQYF
CDR3 DNA: TGTGCCAGCAGCTGGGTCGGGCAAGAGACCCAGTACTTC
clone size: many
D gene: -
V gene: TRBV7-2
J gene: TRBJ2-5

CDR3 protein: CASSFRDAQYF
CDR3 DNA: TGTGCCAGCAGCTTCCGAGATGCCCAGTACTTC
clone size: -
D gene: -
V gene: TRBV7-2
J gene: TRBJ2-5

CDR3 protein: CATSRDGTSPQYF
CDR3 DNA: TGTGCCACCAGCAGAGACGGGACTAGTCCGCAGTATTTT
clone size: -
D gene: TRBD2
V gene: TRBV15
J gene: TRBJ2-3

CDR3 protein: CSVEGSGGGAFF
CDR3 DNA: TGCAGCGTTGAAGGGAGCGGAGGGGGCGCTTTCTTT
clone size: -
D gene: TRBD1
V gene: TRBV29-1
J gene: TRBJ1-1

CDR3 protein: CASSLIEDGELFF
CDR3 DNA: TGCGCCAGCAGCTTAATTGAAGACGGGGAGCTGTTTTTT
clone size: hyperexpanded
D gene: -
V gene: TRBV5-1
J gene: TRBJ2-2

CDR3 protein: CAWSRVGSPLHF
CDR3 DNA: TGTGCCTGGAGCAGGGTCGGTTCACCCCTCCACTTT
clone size: -
D gene: -
V gene: TRBV30
J gene: TRBJ1-6

CDR3 protein: CASSQYRRDGYTF
CDR3 DNA: TGCGCCAGCAGTCAGTACAGGAGGGATGGCTACACCTTC
clone size: few
D gene: -
V gene: TRBV23-1
J gene: TRBJ1-2